This T cell receptor (beta chain) stems from a study of blood T cell repertoires in COVID-19. For the study at large: COVID-19 samples, acute and convalescent, were from the United States, Italy and Spain. From T cells, B-cell-depleted T cells, or PBMCs came the material, which was cDNA or gDNA.

Per the germline V gene, CDR1 is SGHRS and CDR2 is YFSETQ. Between the trimmed V and J ends, which lost 0 bases and 6 bases, there was a span of 11 bases. The CDR3 is 14 residues long. Methods used by the authors: Cell counts per sample came from amplifying reference gene primers. Sequencing was performed with immunoSEQ multiplex PCR; in TCRdb, only in-frame clones are kept and a portion is missing. V and J calls and clone size are as listed in that table; D and trimming were resolved from the DNA. This table has some 120,000 clones, about four fifths appearing once. What was sequenced was peripheral blood. The chain uses TRBV5-1 and TRBJ2-3; D may be TRBD1 (6 bases). The origin of this receptor is a human donor in a cohort sampled during active COVID-19. DNA for the CDR3: TGCGCCAGCAGCTTGGGGACAGACTTGGATACGCAGTATTTT. Its protein is CASSLGTDLDTQYF.